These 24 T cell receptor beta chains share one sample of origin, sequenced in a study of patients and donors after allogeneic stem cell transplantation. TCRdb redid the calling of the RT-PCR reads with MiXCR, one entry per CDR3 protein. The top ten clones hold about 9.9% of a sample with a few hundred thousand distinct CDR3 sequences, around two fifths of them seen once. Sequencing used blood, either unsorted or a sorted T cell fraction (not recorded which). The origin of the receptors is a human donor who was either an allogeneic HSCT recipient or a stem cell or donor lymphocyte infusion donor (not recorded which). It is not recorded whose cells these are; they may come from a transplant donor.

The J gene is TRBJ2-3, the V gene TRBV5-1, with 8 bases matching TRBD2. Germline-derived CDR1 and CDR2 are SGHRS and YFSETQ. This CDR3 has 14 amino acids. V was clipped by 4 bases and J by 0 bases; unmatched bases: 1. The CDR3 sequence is CASSRLASTDTQYF. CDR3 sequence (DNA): TGCGCCAGCAGCAGACTAGCGAGCACAGATACGCAGTATTTT.

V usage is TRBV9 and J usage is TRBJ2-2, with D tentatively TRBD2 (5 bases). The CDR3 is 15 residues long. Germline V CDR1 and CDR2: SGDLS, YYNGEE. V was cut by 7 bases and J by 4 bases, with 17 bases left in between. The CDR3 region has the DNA TGTGCCAGCCCACCCCTAGCAGCCCCCACCGGGGAGCTGTTTTTT. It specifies CASPPLAAPTGELFF. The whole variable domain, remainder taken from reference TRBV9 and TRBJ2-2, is DSGVTQTPKHLITATGQRVTLRCSPRSGDLSVYWYQQSLDQGLQFLIQYYNGEERAKGNILERFSAQQFPDLHSELNLSSLELGDSALYFCASPPLAAPTGELFFGEGSRLTVL.

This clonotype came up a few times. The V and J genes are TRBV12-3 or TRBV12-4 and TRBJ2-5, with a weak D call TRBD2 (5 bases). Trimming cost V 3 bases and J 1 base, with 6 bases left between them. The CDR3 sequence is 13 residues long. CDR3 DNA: TGTGCCAGCAGTTTGAGGGCCCAAGAGACCCAGTACTTC. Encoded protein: CASSLRAQETQYF.

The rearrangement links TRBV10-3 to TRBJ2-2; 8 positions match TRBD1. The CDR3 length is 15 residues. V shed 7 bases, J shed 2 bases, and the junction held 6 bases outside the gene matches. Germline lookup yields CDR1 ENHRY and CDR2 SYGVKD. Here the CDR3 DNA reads TGTGCCATCACTAGGACAGGGCCCAACACCGGGGAGCTGTTTTTT. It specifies CAITRTGPNTGELFF.

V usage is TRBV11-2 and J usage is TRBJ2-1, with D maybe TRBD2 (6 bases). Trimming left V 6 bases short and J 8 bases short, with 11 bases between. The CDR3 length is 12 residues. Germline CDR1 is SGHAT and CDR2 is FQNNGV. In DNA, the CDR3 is TGTGCCAGCAGGATATCGGGGGATGAGCAGTTCTTC. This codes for CASRISGDEQFF.

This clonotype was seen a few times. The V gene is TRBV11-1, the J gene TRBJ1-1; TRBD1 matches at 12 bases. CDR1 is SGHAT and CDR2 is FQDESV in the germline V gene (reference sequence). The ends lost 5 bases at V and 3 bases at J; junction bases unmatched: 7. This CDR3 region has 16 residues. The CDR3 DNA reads TGTGCCAGCAGCCACGGGACAGGGGGCCCGTACACTGAAGCTTTCTTT. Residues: CASSHGTGGPYTEAFF.

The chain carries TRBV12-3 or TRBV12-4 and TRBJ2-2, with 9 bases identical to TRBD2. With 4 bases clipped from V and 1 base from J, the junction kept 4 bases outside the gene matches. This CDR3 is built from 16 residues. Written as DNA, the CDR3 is TGTGCCAGCAGTTCCCGTAGCGGGGGGAACACCGGGGAGCTGTTTTTT. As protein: CASSSRSGGNTGELFF.

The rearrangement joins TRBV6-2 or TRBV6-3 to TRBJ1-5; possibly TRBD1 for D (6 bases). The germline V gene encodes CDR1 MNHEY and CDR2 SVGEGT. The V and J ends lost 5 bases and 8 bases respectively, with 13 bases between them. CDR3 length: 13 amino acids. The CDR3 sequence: CASSTWGAKPQHF. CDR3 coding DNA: TGTGCCAGCAGTACGTGGGGGGCTAAGCCCCAGCATTTT.

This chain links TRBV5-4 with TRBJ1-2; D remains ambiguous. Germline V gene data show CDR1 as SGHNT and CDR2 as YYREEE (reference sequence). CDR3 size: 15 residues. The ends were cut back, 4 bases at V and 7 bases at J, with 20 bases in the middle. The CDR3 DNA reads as TGTGCCAGCAGCACCCCGGGAGGATTAACAAGTGGCTACACCTTC. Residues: CASSTPGGLTSGYTF.

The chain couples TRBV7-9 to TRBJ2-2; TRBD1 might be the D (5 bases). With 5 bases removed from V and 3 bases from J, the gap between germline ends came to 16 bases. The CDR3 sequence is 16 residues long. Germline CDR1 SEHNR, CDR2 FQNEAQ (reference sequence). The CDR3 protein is CASSPKKQGYTGELFF. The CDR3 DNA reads TGTGCCAGCAGCCCAAAAAAGCAGGGTTACACCGGGGAGCTGTTTTTT.

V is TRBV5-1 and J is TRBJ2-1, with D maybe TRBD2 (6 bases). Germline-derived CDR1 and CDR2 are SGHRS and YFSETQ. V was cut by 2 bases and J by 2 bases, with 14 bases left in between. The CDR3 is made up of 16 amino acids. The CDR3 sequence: CASSFPLASAYNEQFF. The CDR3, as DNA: TGCGCCAGCAGCTTCCCGCTAGCGAGTGCCTACAATGAGCAGTTCTTC.

Here the CDR3 DNA reads TGTGCCAGTAACCGACCGGGACAGGGGGCCGACGAGCAGTACTTC. This translates into CASNRPGQGADEQYF. The V call is TRBV19, the J call TRBJ2-7, with 12 positions matching TRBD1. V was clipped by 7 bases and J by 5 bases; unmatched bases: 9. CDR1 is LNHDA, CDR2 SQIVND, per germline (reference sequence). This CDR3 comprises 15 residues. Filled out from reference TRBV19 and TRBJ2-7, the complete variable domain reads DGGITQSPKYLFRKEGQNVTLSCEQNLNHDAMYWYRQDPGQGLRLIYYSQIVNDFQKGDIAEGYSVSREKKESFPLTVTSAQKNPTAFYLCASNRPGQGADEQYFGPGTRLTVT.

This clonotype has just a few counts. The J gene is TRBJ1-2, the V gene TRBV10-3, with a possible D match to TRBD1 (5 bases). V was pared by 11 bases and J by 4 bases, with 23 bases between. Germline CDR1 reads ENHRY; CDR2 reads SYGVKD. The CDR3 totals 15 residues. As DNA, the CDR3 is TGTGCCTCCTCTACCCTCGGGGGTGAGGGCTATGGCTACACCTTC. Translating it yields CASSTLGGEGYGYTF.

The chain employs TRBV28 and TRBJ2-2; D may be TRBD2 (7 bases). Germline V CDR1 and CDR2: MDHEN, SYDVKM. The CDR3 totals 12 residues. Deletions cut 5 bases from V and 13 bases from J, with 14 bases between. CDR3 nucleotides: TGTGCCAGCAGTATACCCGGGGGGCGGCTGTTTTTT. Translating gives CASSIPGGRLFF.

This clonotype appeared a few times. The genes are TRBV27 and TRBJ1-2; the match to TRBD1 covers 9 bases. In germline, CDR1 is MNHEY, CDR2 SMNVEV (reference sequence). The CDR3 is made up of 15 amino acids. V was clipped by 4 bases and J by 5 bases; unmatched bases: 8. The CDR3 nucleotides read TGTGCCAGCAGTTCCAGTACAGGGGGCCGGTATGGCTACACCTTC. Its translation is CASSSSTGGRYGYTF.

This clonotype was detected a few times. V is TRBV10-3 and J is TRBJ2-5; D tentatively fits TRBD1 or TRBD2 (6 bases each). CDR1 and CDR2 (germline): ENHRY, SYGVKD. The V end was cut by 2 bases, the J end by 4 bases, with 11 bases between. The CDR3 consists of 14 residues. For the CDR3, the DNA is TGTGCCATCAGTGAGCGGGGGCCGAGAGAGACCCAGTACTTC. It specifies CAISERGPRETQYF.

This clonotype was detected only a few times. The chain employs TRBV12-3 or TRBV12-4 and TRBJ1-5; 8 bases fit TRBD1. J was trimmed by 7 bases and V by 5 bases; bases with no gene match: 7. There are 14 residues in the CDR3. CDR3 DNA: TGTGCCAGCAGTATTTCAGGGGGCCCACAGCCCCAGCATTTT. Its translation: CASSISGGPQPQHF.

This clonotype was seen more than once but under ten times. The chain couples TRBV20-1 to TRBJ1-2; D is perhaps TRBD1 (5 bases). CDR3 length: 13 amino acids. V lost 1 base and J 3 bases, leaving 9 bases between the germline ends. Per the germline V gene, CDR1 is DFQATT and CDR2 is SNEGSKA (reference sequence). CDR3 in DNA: TGCAGTGCTAGAGCCAGGGCGCACTATGGCTACACCTTC. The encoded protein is CSARARAHYGYTF.

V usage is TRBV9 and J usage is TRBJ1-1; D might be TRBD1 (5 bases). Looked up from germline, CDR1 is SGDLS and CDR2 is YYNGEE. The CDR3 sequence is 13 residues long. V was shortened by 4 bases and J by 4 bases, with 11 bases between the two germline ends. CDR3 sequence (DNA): TGTGCCAGCAGCTGGGGACTGGGCACTGAAGCTTTCTTT. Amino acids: CASSWGLGTEAFF.

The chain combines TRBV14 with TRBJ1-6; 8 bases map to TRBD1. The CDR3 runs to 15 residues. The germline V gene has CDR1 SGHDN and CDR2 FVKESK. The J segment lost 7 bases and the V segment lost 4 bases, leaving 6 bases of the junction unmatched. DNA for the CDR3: TGTGCCAGCAGCCTACAGACAGGGGTGAATTCACCCCTCCACTTT. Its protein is CASSLQTGVNSPLHF.

The CDR3 DNA reads as TGTGCCAGCAGCCGACAGGGTCTCTCTGGAAACACCATATATTTT. This gives the protein CASSRQGLSGNTIYF. The rearrangement joins TRBV7-9 to TRBJ1-3, with TRBD1 matching 7 bases. V shed 5 bases, J shed 0 bases, and the junction held 4 bases outside the gene matches. The CDR3 extends over 15 amino acids. Germline loops: CDR1 SEHNR, CDR2 FQNEAQ (reference sequence).

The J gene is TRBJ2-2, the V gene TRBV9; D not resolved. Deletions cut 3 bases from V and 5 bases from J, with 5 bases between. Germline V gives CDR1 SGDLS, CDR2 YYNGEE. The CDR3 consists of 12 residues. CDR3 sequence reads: CASSGRTGELFF. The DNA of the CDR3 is TGTGCCAGCAGCGGCCGGACCGGGGAGCTGTTTTTT.

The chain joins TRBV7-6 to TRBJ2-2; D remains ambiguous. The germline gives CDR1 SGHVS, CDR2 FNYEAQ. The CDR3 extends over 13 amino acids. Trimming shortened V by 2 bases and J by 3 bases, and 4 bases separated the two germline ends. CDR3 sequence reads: CASSLSDTGELFF. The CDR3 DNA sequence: TGTGCCAGCAGCTTATCCGACACCGGGGAGCTGTTTTTT.

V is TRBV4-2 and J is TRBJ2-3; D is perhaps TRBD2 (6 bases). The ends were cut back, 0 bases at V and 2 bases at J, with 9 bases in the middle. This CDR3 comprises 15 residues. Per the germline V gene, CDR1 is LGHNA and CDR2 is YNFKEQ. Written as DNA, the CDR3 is TGTGCCAGCAGCCAAGATCGGGACTTCACAGATACGCAGTATTTT. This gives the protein CASSQDRDFTDTQYF.